Following are 3 T cell receptor beta chains from one sample sequenced in a study of shared clonotypes between healthy human individuals. Libraries were prepared by immunoSEQ multiplex PCR; TCRdb keeps only in-frame clonotypes and omits some of them. This table has 2,500,000 or so clones, less than 95% appearing once. Source material: naive CD4+ T cells from PBMCs. The sample's subset: CD45RA+ positively selected. Receptor source: a man younger than 35 in good health. Some clones in this sample may be carry-over from other donors' samples.

CDR3 coding DNA: TGTGCCAGCAGCTGGGGGACAGGGAACACTGAAGCTTTCTTT. This sequence encodes CASSWGTGNTEAFF. The chain carries TRBV5-8 and TRBJ1-1; 8 positions match TRBD1. The trim removed 3 bases at V and 1 base at J, leaving 2 bases unmatched. CDR3 length equals 14 residues. The germline V gene encodes CDR1 SGHTS and CDR2 YDEGEE.

V is TRBV7-9 and J is TRBJ1-4, with TRBD1 matching 7 bases. Losses at the gene ends were 3 bases for V and 5 bases for J; bases not matched to a gene: 9. Germline CDR1 reads SEHNR; CDR2 reads FQNEAQ (reference sequence). The CDR3 runs to 16 residues. CDR3 nucleotides: TGTGCCAGCAGCTTCACCCAGGGGGTTGGGAATGAAAAACTGTTTTTT. This codes for CASSFTQGVGNEKLFF.

The chain carries TRBV5-1 and TRBJ1-1, with D hard to call. From germline, CDR1 is SGHRS and CDR2 YFSETQ. Trimming stripped 0 bases from V and 1 base from J, with 7 bases between. CDR3 size: 14 residues. The CDR3 loop is CASSLGLQNTEAFF. The CDR3 DNA reads TGCGCCAGCAGCTTGGGACTCCAGAACACTGAAGCTTTCTTT.